This T cell receptor (beta chain) came from a study of blood T cell repertoires in COVID-19. As for the study in general: Sites across the United States, Italy and Spain contributed samples from acute and convalescent COVID-19. T cells, B-cell-depleted T cells, or PBMCs supplied cDNA or gDNA.

Under the authors' procedure: Amplifying reference gene primers gave estimates of nucleated cell counts. The data were produced by immunoSEQ multiplex PCR, yet TCRdb's version contains in-frame clones alone and is incomplete. V and J calls plus clone size are reproduced from that table; the DNA served to infer D and trimming. The sample shows a few hundred thousand clones, 70% to 90% of them seen only once. Germline V CDR1 and CDR2: MNHEY, SVGEGT. CDR3 length: 14 residues. V trimming: 5 bases; J trimming: 3 bases; junction bases outside the gene matches: 3. This receptor was identified in a woman in her late teens or twenties who had recovered from COVID-19. Sequencing was performed on peripheral blood. The chain is built from TRBV6-2 or TRBV6-3 and TRBJ2-5; 10 bases match TRBD2. The CDR3 DNA reads as TGTGCCAGCAGTCTAGCGGGAGTGAAAGAGACCCAGTACTTC. Amino acids: CASSLAGVKETQYF.